This TCR beta chain is drawn from a study of blood T cell repertoires in COVID-19. At the level of the study: Spain, Italy and the United States supplied samples that represented acute and convalescent COVID-19.

V was cut by 5 bases and J by 7 bases, with 20 bases left in between. The CDR3 totals 15 residues. Germline V gives CDR1 MDHEN, CDR2 SYDVKM. This table comes from immunoSEQ multiplex PCR, and its TCRdb copy is limited to in-frame clones, with some not included. The sample includes more than 300,000 clones, approximately 90% of them seen just once. Those enrolled, adults aged roughly 18 to 90 years, came from about 24 US areas. Categorization into cohorts depended on clinical history that participants reported. The V gene is TRBV28, the J gene TRBJ1-2; D may be TRBD1 (6 bases). The material sequenced was PBMCs or T cells enriched from blood (not recorded which). This clonotype was sampled from a woman aged 18 to 35 who had recovered from COVID-19. The chain's CDR3 is CASSTYRAVRVGYTF. In DNA, the CDR3 is TGTGCCAGCAGTACTTACAGGGCAGTTCGGGTTGGCTACACCTTC.